The clone carrying this TCR beta chain appeared many times. What it recognizes is unknown. The investigators amplified TCR beta CDR3 regions from RNA transcripts. The HTBI set primed first-round TCR CDR3 RT-PCR. TCRdb itself ran the multiplex PCR reads through MiXCR, one entry per CDR3 protein. The repertoire includes around 600,000 distinct CDR3 sequences, about 14% of them detected once, and roughly an eighth sits in the top ten. The CDR3 runs to 18 residues. Germline CDR1 reads DFQATT; CDR2 reads SNEGSKA (reference sequence). V lost 2 bases, J lost 0 bases, and 17 bases lay in between. This record comes from a study of T cells in Graves' hyperthyroidism and ophthalmopathy. Study outcomes and limitations: It was a median about seven months before onset that the model predicted ophthalmopathy.

Sequenced material: blood. This sequence originates from a woman between 50 and 59 years old with Graves' ophthalmopathy. The chain has TRBV20-1 and TRBJ2-6; the D gene is possibly TRBD2 (6 bases). For the CDR3, the DNA is TGCAGTGCTAGACCCTGGGGGGTTCAAACCTCTGGGGCCAACGTCCTGACTTTC. Translation gives CSARPWGVQTSGANVLTF.